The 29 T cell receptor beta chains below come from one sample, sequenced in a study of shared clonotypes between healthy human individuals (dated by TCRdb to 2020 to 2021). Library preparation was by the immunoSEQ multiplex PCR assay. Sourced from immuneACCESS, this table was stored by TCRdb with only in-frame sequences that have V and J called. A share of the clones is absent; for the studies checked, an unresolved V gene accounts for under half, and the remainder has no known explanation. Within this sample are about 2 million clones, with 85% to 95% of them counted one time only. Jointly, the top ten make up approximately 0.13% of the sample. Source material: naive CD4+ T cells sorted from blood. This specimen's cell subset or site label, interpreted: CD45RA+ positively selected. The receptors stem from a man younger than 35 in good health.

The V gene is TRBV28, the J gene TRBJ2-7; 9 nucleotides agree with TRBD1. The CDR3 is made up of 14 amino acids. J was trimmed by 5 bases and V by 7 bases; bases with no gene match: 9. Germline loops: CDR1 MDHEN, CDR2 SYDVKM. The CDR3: CASILGTGSHEQYF. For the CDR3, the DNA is TGTGCCAGCATCCTCGGGACAGGGAGCCACGAGCAGTACTTC.

CDR3 DNA: TGTGCCATCAGTGTGACTAGTGCCTCTAGCACAGATACGCAGTATTTT. This translates into CAISVTSASSTDTQYF. V usage is TRBV10-3 and J usage is TRBJ2-3, with TRBD2 as a possible D gene (6 bases). V was cut by 4 bases and J by 0 bases, with 14 bases left in between. The CDR3 runs 16 residues. The germline V gene encodes CDR1 ENHRY and CDR2 SYGVKD.

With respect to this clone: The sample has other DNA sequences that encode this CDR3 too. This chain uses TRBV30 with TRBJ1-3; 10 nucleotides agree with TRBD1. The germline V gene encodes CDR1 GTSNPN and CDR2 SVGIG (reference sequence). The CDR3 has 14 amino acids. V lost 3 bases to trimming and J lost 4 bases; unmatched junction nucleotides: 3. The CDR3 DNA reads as TGTGCCTGGAGGGGACAGGGGTCGGGAAACACCATATATTTT. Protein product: CAWRGQGSGNTIYF.

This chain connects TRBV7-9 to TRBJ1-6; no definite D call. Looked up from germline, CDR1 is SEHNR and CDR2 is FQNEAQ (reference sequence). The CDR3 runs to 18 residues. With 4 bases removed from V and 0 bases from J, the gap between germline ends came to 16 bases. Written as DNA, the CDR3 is TGTGCCAGCAGCTCCTCAACACAAGGGAGCTCCTATAATTCACCCCTCCACTTT. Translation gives CASSSSTQGSSYNSPLHF.

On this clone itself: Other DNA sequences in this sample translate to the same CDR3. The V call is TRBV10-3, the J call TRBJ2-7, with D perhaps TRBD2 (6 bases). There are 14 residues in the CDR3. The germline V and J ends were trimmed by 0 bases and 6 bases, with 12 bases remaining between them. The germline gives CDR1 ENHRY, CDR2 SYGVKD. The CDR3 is CAISESLAGGEQYF. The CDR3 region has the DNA TGTGCCATCAGTGAGTCGTTGGCCGGGGGCGAGCAGTACTTC.

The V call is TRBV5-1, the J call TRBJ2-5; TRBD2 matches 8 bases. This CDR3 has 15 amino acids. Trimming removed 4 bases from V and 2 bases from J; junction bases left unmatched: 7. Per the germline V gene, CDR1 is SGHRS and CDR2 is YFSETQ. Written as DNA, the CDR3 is TGCGCCAGCAGCAGAACTAGCGGACATCAAGAGACCCAGTACTTC. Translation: CASSRTSGHQETQYF.

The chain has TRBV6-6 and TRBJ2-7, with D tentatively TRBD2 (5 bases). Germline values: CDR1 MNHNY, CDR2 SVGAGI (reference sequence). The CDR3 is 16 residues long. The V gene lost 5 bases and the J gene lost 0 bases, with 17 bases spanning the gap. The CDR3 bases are TGTGCCAGCAGTAGCCCTTTGCGGGTCGGCTCCTACGAGCAGTACTTC. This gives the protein CASSSPLRVGSYEQYF.

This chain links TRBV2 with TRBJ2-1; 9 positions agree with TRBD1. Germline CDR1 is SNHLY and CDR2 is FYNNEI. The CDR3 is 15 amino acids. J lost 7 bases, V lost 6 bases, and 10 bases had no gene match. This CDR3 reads CASRLNGQGRNEQFF. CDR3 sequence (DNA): TGTGCCAGCAGGCTGAACGGACAGGGGAGGAATGAGCAGTTCTTC. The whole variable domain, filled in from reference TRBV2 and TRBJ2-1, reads EPEVTQTPSHQVTQMGQEVILRCVPISNHLYFYWYRQILGQKVEFLVSFYNNEISEKSEIFDDQFSVERPDGSNFTLKIRSTKLEDSAMYFCASRLNGQGRNEQFFGPGTRLTVL.

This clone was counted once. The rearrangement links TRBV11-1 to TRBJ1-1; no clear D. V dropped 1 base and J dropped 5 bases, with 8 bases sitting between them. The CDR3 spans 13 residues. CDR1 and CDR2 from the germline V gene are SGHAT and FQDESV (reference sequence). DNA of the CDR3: TGTGCCAGCAGCTTAGGGTTTTGGACTGAAGCTTTCTTT. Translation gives CASSLGFWTEAFF.

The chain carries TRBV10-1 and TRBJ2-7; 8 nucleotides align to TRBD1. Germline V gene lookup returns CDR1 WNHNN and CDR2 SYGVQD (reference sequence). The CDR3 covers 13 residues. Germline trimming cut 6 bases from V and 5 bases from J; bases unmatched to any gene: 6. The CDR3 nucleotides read TGCGCCAGCAGCCGGACAGGGAGCCACGAGCAGTACTTC. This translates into CASSRTGSHEQYF.

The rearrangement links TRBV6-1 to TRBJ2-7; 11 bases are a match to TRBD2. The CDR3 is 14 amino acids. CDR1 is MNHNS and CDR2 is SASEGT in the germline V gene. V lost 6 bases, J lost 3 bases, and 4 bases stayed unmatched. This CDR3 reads CASSRGTSGYEQYF. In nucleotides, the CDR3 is TGTGCCAGCAGCCGCGGGACTAGCGGCTACGAGCAGTACTTC.

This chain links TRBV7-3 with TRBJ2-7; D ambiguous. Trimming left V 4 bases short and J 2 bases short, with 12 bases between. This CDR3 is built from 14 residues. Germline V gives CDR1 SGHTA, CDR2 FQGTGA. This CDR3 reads CASSSREPTYEQYF. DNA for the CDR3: TGTGCCAGCAGCTCACGAGAACCCACCTACGAGCAGTACTTC.

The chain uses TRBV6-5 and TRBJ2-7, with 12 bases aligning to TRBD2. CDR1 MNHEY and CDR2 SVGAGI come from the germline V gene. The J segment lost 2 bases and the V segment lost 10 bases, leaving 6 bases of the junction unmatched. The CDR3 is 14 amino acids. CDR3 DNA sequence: TGTGCCACGTCGACTAGCGGGGGCCCCTACGAGCAGTACTTC. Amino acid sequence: CATSTSGGPYEQYF.

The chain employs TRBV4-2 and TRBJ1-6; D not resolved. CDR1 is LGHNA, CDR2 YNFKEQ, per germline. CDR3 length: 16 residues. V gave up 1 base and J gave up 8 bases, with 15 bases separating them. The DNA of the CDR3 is TGTGCCAGCAGCCAAGGGCTTCGGGATTCCGATTCACCCCTCCACTTT. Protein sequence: CASSQGLRDSDSPLHF.

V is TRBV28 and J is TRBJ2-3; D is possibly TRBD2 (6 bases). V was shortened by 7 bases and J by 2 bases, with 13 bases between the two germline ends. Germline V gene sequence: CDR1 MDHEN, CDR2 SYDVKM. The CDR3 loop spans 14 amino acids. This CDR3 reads CASIPRGYTDTQYF. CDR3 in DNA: TGTGCCAGCATACCGCGGGGTTACACAGATACGCAGTATTTT.

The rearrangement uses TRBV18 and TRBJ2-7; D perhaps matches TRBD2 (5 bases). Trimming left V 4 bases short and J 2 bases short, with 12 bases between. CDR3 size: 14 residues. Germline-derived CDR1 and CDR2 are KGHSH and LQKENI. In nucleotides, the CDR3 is TGTGCCAGCTCACGCGGGCAGGATACCTACGAGCAGTACTTC. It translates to CASSRGQDTYEQYF.

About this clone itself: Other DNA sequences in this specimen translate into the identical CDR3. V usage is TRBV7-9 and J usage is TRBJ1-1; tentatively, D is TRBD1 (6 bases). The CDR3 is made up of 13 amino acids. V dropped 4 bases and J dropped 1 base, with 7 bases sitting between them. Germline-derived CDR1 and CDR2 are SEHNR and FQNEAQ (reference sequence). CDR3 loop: CASSSTGNTEAFF. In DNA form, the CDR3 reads TGTGCCAGCAGCTCGACAGGGAACACTGAAGCTTTCTTT.

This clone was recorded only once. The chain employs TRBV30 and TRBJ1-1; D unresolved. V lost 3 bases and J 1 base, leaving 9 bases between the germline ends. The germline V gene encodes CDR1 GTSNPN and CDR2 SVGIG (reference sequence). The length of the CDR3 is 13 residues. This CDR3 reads CAWSKGENTEAFF. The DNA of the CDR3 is TGTGCCTGGAGCAAGGGCGAGAACACTGAAGCTTTCTTT.

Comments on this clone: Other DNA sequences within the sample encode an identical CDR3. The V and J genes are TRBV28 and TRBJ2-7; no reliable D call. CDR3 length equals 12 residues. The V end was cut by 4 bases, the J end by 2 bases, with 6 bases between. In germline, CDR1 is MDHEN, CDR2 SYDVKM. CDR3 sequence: CASSSRTYEQYF. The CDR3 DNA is TGTGCCAGCAGTTCTCGCACCTACGAGCAGTACTTC.

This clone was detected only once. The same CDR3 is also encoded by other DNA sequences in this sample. CDR3 nucleotide sequence: TGTGCCAGCAGCTTACAGGGCTTGGGCACCGGGGAGCTGTTTTTT. It yields the protein CASSLQGLGTGELFF. This chain uses TRBV11-3 with TRBJ2-2; TRBD1 might be the D (5 bases). This CDR3 contains 15 residues. Germline V gives CDR1 SGHNT, CDR2 YENEEA. V shed 2 bases and J shed 4 bases, with 11 bases lying between them.

In nucleotides, the CDR3 is TGTGCCAGCAGAACATCAGGGGGCCCAACAGAGACCCAGTACTTC. It translates to CASRTSGGPTETQYF. The chain uses TRBV27 and TRBJ2-5, with 8 bases matching TRBD1. This CDR3 region has 15 residues. Unmatched junction bases numbered 10, after V lost 6 bases and J lost 4 bases. Germline V gene data show CDR1 as MNHEY and CDR2 as SMNVEV (reference sequence).

CDR3 DNA sequence: TGTGCCAGCTCACCTTTATACTACAGGGGTGAGAATGGCTACACCTTC. Its protein product is CASSPLYYRGENGYTF. The chain uses TRBV18 and TRBJ1-2; 7 bases fit TRBD1. The CDR3 is 16 amino acids. The germline CDR1 and CDR2 sequences are KGHSH and LQKENI. The V and J ends lost 3 bases and 6 bases, in that order; junction bases with no gene match: 13.

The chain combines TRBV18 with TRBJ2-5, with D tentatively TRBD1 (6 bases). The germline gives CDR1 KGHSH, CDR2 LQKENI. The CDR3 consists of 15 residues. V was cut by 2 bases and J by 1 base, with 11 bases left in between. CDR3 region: CASSPGEGGQETQYF. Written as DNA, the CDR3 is TGTGCCAGCTCACCAGGTGAAGGGGGCCAAGAGACCCAGTACTTC.

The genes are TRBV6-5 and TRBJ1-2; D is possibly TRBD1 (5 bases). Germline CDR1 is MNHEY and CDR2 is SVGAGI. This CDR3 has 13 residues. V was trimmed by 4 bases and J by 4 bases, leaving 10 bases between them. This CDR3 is CASSLTESYGYTF. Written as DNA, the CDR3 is TGTGCCAGCAGTTTGACAGAAAGCTATGGCTACACCTTC.

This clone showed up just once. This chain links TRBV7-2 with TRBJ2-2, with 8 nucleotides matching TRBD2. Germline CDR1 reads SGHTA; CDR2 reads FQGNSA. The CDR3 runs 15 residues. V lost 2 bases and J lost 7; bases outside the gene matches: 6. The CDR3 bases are TGTGCCAGCAGCTTAAGAGCGGGAGTGAACGGGGAGCTGTTTTTT. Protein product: CASSLRAGVNGELFF.

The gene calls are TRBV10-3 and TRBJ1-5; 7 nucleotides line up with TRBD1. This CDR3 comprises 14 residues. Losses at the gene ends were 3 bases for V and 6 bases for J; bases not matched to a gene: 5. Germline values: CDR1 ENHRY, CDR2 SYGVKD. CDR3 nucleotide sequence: TGTGCCATCAGTGATGGGACAGTTAGTCAGCCCCAGCATTTT. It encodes CAISDGTVSQPQHF.

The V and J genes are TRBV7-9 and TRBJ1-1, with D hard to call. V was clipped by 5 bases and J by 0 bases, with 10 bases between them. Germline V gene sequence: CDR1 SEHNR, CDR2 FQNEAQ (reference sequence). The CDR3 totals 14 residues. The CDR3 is CASSLGRMNTEAFF. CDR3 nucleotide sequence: TGTGCCAGCAGCCTGGGCAGGATGAACACTGAAGCTTTCTTT.

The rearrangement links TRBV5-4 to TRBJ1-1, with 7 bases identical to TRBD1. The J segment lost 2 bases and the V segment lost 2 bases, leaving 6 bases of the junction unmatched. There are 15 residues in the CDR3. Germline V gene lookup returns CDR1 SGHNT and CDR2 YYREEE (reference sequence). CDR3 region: CASSLPGQINTEAFF. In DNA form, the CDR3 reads TGTGCCAGCAGCTTACCGGGACAGATCAACACTGAAGCTTTCTTT.

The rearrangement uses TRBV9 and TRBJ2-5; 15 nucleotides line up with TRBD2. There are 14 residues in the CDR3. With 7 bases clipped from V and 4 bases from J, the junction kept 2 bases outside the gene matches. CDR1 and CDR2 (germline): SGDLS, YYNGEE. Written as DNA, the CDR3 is TGTGCCAGCGGGGGACTAGCGGGAGGAGAGACCCAGTACTTC. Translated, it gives CASGGLAGGETQYF.